Listed here are 19 T cell receptor beta chains from one sample, sequenced in a study of T cell repertoires in cytomegalovirus infection. MiXCR was run by TCRdb on the reads, yielding one entry per CDR3 protein. The table records some 220,000 distinct CDR3 sequences, around 6.2% of them present only once. Sequenced input: PBMCs. The source is a human donor in good health (CMV status not recorded). Some clones in this sample may be carry-over from other donors' samples.

This clonotype has ten or more counts. This chain links TRBV29-1 with TRBJ2-2, with 9 bases that match TRBD1. In germline, CDR1 is SQVTM, CDR2 ANQGSEA. With 1 base clipped from V and 13 bases from J, the junction kept 4 bases outside the gene matches. The CDR3 is 12 residues long. CDR3: CSVEGGQGGLFF. In DNA, the CDR3 is TGCAGCGTTGAAGGGGGACAGGGAGGGCTGTTTTTT.

Ten or more counts support this clonotype. The chain employs TRBV27 and TRBJ2-7; 8 bases agree with TRBD1. Germline CDR1 and CDR2: MNHEY and SMNVEV (reference sequence). The V and J ends lost 2 bases and 3 bases, in that order; junction bases with no gene match: 6. This CDR3 is 15 amino acids long. CDR3 protein: CASSLLGTGLYEQYF. The CDR3 DNA sequence: TGTGCCAGCAGTTTACTCGGGACAGGCCTCTACGAGCAGTACTTC.

This clonotype has ten or more counts. The chain joins TRBV7-2 to TRBJ2-1; weak D call: TRBD2 (6 bases). The CDR3 length is 16 residues. Germline loops: CDR1 SGHTA, CDR2 FQGNSA. V lost 1 base to trimming and J lost 9 bases, with 19 bases between them. The CDR3 region is CASSLGRGGGKGEQFF. As DNA, the CDR3 is TGTGCCAGCAGCTTAGGTAGGGGAGGAGGCAAAGGTGAGCAGTTCTTC.

This clonotype was detected many times. The rearrangement joins TRBV7-3 to TRBJ2-2; TRBD2 agrees at 9 bases. This CDR3 is 16 amino acids long. Per the germline V gene, CDR1 is SGHTA and CDR2 is FQGTGA. V was clipped by 4 bases and J by 0 bases; unmatched bases: 3. The CDR3 sequence is CASSWSSGTNTGELFF. As DNA, the CDR3 is TGTGCCAGCAGCTGGTCTAGCGGGACGAACACCGGGGAGCTGTTTTTT.

In this sample, this clonotype turned up many times. This rearrangement joins TRBV7-2 to TRBJ1-6, with D possibly TRBD1 on 6 matching bases. The CDR3 runs to 14 residues. V was shortened by 3 bases and J by 7 bases, with 10 bases between the two germline ends. Germline V gene lookup returns CDR1 SGHTA and CDR2 FQGNSA. The CDR3 spells CASSFWTDNSPLHF. The CDR3 bases are TGTGCCAGCAGCTTTTGGACAGACAATTCACCCCTCCACTTT.

The sample holds many counts of this clonotype. This chain connects TRBV6-2 or TRBV6-3 to TRBJ2-5, with D hard to call. From germline, CDR1 is MNHEY and CDR2 SVGEGT. This CDR3 has 14 amino acids. Trimming shortened V by 0 bases and J by 1 base, and 6 bases separated the two germline ends. CDR3 bases: TGTGCCAGCAGTTACTCGACGTTCCAAGAGACCCAGTACTTC. Protein product: CASSYSTFQETQYF.

This clonotype was recorded many times. V and J are TRBV28 and TRBJ2-7, with 8 bases aligning to TRBD1. V lost 7 bases to trimming and J lost 3 bases; unmatched junction nucleotides: 14. CDR1 MDHEN and CDR2 SYDVKM come from the germline V gene. This CDR3 is built from 16 residues. The CDR3 loop is CASTLRAGGTGYEQYF. The DNA of the CDR3 is TGTGCCAGCACCCTAAGGGCAGGGGGCACGGGCTACGAGCAGTACTTC. The full variable domain, its missing parts supplied by reference TRBV28 and TRBJ2-7, is DVKVTQSSRYLVKRTGEKVFLECVQDMDHENMFWYRQDPGLGLRLIYFSYDVKMKEKGDIPEGYSVSREKKERFSLILESASTNQTSMYLCASTLRAGGTGYEQYFGPGTRLTVT.

This clonotype showed up many times. This chain uses TRBV6-6 with TRBJ2-1, with D possibly matching TRBD1 (6 bases). The CDR3 sequence is 16 residues long. Deletions cut 0 bases from V and 4 bases from J, with 13 bases between. Germline V gene data show CDR1 as MNHNY and CDR2 as SVGAGI (reference sequence). CDR3 protein: CASSYSGRGLYNEQFF. The DNA for the CDR3 is TGTGCCAGCAGTTACTCAGGCAGGGGATTATACAATGAGCAGTTCTTC.

A word on this clonotype: A much bigger clone sits one base away, suggesting this may be a read error. The V call is TRBV4-3, the J call TRBJ1-5; 9 bases are shared with TRBD1. V lost 1 base and J lost 3; bases outside the gene matches: 1. The CDR3 runs to 15 residues. Germline-derived CDR1 and CDR2 are LGHNA and YSLEER. The CDR3: CASSQGTGVNQPQHF. DNA for the CDR3: TGCGCCAGCAGCCAAGGGACAGGGGTCAATCAGCCCCAGCATTTT.

This clonotype was observed a handful of times. The V gene is TRBV20-1, the J gene TRBJ2-7; 9 bases line up with TRBD2. The CDR3 is 15 amino acids. Germline V lookup: CDR1 DFQATT, CDR2 SNEGSKA (reference sequence). After removal of 0 bases from V and 0 bases from J, the junction contained 3 bases not matched to a gene. The DNA of the CDR3 is TGCAGTGCTAGAGAGGGCGGGAGGGTCTCCTACGAGCAGTACTTC. Its translation is CSAREGGRVSYEQYF.

This clonotype was seen repeatedly, ten times or more. The chain carries TRBV7-2 and TRBJ1-1, with D tentatively TRBD1 (5 bases). Germline V gene sequence: CDR1 SGHTA, CDR2 FQGNSA. V was shortened by 4 bases and J by 6 bases, with 12 bases between the two germline ends. The CDR3 is made up of 13 amino acids. The CDR3 loop is CASSSLRQSEAFF. CDR3 in DNA: TGTGCCAGCAGCTCCCTACGACAGTCTGAAGCTTTCTTT.

As to this clonotype: Being one base from a much bigger clone, this may be a read error. V gene TRBV20-1 combines with J gene TRBJ2-3; no definite D call. The CDR3 totals 16 residues. Germline V gene lookup returns CDR1 DFQATT and CDR2 SNEGSKA (reference sequence). CDR3 bases: TGCAGTGCTAGAGATGAGGTGGTGCGCAGCACAGATTCGCAGTATTTT. Protein sequence: CSARDEVVRSTDSQYF.

This clonotype was recorded a few times. The J gene is TRBJ2-3, the V gene TRBV5-6; perhaps TRBD2 as D (6 bases). Trimming removed 0 bases from V and 9 bases from J, with 14 bases in between. From germline, CDR1 is SGHDT and CDR2 YYEEEE. The CDR3 is 14 residues long. CDR3 in DNA: TGTGCCAGCAGCTTGGGCAGGGAGGCAGGGACGCAGTATTTT. It translates to CASSLGREAGTQYF.

This clonotype was detected ten times or more. V is TRBV7-9 and J is TRBJ2-7; 7 nucleotides match TRBD2. This CDR3 is 13 amino acids long. V shed 3 bases and J 3 bases; nucleotides not matched to a gene: 2. Per the germline V gene, CDR1 is SEHNR and CDR2 is FQNEAQ (reference sequence). For the CDR3, the DNA is TGTGCCAGCAGCTTTGCGGGGGTCTACGAGCAGTACTTC. As protein: CASSFAGVYEQYF.

This clonotype was picked up many times. CDR3 nucleotides: TGCAGCGCGGGCGGACCACAGGGGATCCATGAAAAACTGTTTTTT. This codes for CSAGGPQGIHEKLFF. V is TRBV29-1 and J is TRBJ1-4; 7 positions match TRBD1. CDR1 is SQVTM, CDR2 ANQGSEA, per germline. The J segment lost 6 bases and the V segment lost 7 bases, leaving 14 bases of the junction unmatched. This CDR3 region has 15 residues. Full variable domain (remainder filled in from reference TRBV29-1 and TRBJ1-4): SAVISQKPSRDICQRGTSLTIQCQVDSQVTMMFWYRQQPGQSLTLIATANQGSEATYESGFVIDKFPISRPNLTFSTLTVSNMSPEDSSIYLCSAGGPQGIHEKLFFGSGTQLSVL.

This clonotype was seen at least ten times. The chain combines TRBV28 with TRBJ1-6, with D possibly matching TRBD1 (6 bases). V gave up 3 bases and J gave up 4 bases, with 10 bases separating them. There are 15 residues in the CDR3. Germline-derived CDR1 and CDR2 are MDHEN and SYDVKM. The CDR3 region is CASSFETGYNSPLHF. The CDR3 DNA reads TGTGCCAGCAGTTTTGAGACAGGATATAATTCACCCCTCCACTTT. Filled out from reference TRBV28 and TRBJ1-6, the complete variable domain reads DVKVTQSSRYLVKRTGEKVFLECVQDMDHENMFWYRQDPGLGLRLIYFSYDVKMKEKGDIPEGYSVSREKKERFSLILESASTNQTSMYLCASSFETGYNSPLHFGNGTRLTVT.

J is TRBJ1-1 and V is TRBV4-1; TRBD1 aligns across 9 bases. V trimming: 4 bases; J trimming: 3 bases; junction bases outside the gene matches: 6. The CDR3 covers 15 residues. In germline, CDR1 is MGHRA, CDR2 YSYEKL. In DNA, the CDR3 is TGCGCCAGCAGCCGAGTCGACAGGGGGTACACTGAAGCTTTCTTT. Translation gives CASSRVDRGYTEAFF.

The chain joins TRBV3-1 to TRBJ1-2; D may be TRBD1 (5 bases). The CDR3 length is 16 residues. V lost 0 bases, J lost 4 bases, and 15 bases lay in between. In germline, CDR1 is LGHDT, CDR2 YNNKEL (reference sequence). The CDR3 DNA reads TGTGCCAGCAGCCAAGATTTGGGACCGAACTTCTATGGCTACACCTTC. The encoded protein is CASSQDLGPNFYGYTF. The full variable domain, with the rest looked up from reference TRBV3-1 and TRBJ1-2, is DTAVSQTPKYLVTQMGNDKSIKCEQNLGHDTMYWYKQDSKKFLKIMFSYNNKELIINETVPNRFSPKSPDKAHLNLHINSLELGDSAVYFCASSQDLGPNFYGYTFGSGTRLTVV.

Ten or more counts support this clonotype. The J gene is TRBJ1-1, the V gene TRBV20-1; perhaps TRBD1 as D (5 bases). CDR1 and CDR2 (germline): DFQATT, SNEGSKA (reference sequence). The V gene lost 1 base and the J gene lost 5 bases, with 11 bases spanning the gap. CDR3 length equals 13 residues. In DNA, the CDR3 is TGCAGTGCTAGAGTCAGGGTAGATACTGAAGCTTTCTTT. Amino acid sequence: CSARVRVDTEAFF.